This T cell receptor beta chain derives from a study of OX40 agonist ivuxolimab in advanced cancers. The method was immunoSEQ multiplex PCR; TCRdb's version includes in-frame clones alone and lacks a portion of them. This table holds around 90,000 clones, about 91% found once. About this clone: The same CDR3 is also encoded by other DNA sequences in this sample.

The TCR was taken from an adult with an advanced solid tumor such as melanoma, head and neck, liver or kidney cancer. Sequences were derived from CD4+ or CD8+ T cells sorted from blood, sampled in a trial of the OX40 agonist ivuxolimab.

The CDR3 loop reads CASSLQGYEQYF. The CDR3 DNA is TGCGCCAGCAGCTTACAGGGCTACGAGCAGTACTTC. V and J are TRBV5-1 and TRBJ2-7; a weak D match, TRBD1 (6 bases). The germline V gene has CDR1 SGHRS and CDR2 YFSETQ. V shed 2 bases and J shed 3 bases, with 6 bases lying between them. This CDR3 spans 12 amino acids.